This entry lists 14 T cell receptor beta chains sequenced from one sample in a study of regulatory T cells in long-lasting Graves disease (dated by TCRdb to the early 2020s). The meaning of the sample's time point label: persistent/refractory GD, antithyroid drugs over 5 years with positive TRAb. For both TCR sequencing and RNA sequencing, RNA was extracted from PBMCs in TRIzol. Libraries were constructed by multiplex PCR. Sequencing was carried out with an Illumina HiSeq 4000. iRepertoire HTBI primers and Arm-PCR amplification of CDR3 regions were used to construct TCR beta libraries. TCRdb passed the public sequencing reads through fastp at Q25 and MiXCR, retaining productive beta sequences. Each record represents a unique CDR3 protein, reported with the most common genes and DNA among its rows. The sample table lists 500,000 to 700,000 distinct CDR3 sequences, approximately 29% of them with a count of one. The leading ten clones occupy 40% to 55% of the sample.

Material: peripheral blood mononuclear cells (PBMCs), obtained when the disease was refractory, from a patient treated with antithyroid drugs. The receptors here all came from a female donor with Graves disease.

Ten or more counts support this clonotype. V usage is TRBV11-2 and J usage is TRBJ2-2; tentative D call: TRBD1 (6 bases). V dropped 2 bases and J dropped 3 bases, with 7 bases sitting between them. In germline, CDR1 is SGHAT, CDR2 FQNNGV. CDR3 length: 14 residues. The CDR3 DNA reads as TGTGCCAGCAGCTTACGGACAGACACCGGGGAGCTGTTTTTT. It yields the protein CASSLRTDTGELFF.

This chain uses TRBV20-1 with TRBJ2-7; D not resolved. V lost 5 bases to trimming and J lost 6 bases, with 11 bases between them. This CDR3 has 11 residues. The germline V gene encodes CDR1 DFQATT and CDR2 SNEGSKA (reference sequence). The CDR3 loop reads CSAASIGEQYF. In DNA form, the CDR3 reads TGCAGTGCTGCCTCTATCGGCGAGCAGTACTTC.

This clonotype was observed a few times. The chain carries TRBV6-1 and TRBJ1-5; D gene uncertain. The germline gives CDR1 MNHNS, CDR2 SASEGT. The V and J ends lost 5 bases and 6 bases respectively, with 11 bases between them. This CDR3 is built from 13 residues. The chain's CDR3 is CASSPGRIQPQHF. The DNA of the CDR3 is TGTGCCAGCAGTCCGGGCAGGATTCAGCCCCAGCATTTT.

This clonotype was detected only a few times. This sequence joins TRBV7-2 and TRBJ2-7; D is unresolved. Germline V gives CDR1 SGHTA, CDR2 FQGNSA. CDR3 length: 14 residues. Trimming shortened V by 1 base and J by 5 bases, and 12 bases separated the two germline ends. CDR3 DNA sequence: TGTGCCAGCAGCTTAGGTGTGAACTGGCACGAGCAGTACTTC. This translates into CASSLGVNWHEQYF.

V usage is TRBV19 and J usage is TRBJ2-5, with D possibly being TRBD2 (5 bases). This CDR3 comprises 13 residues. The germline V gene encodes CDR1 LNHDA and CDR2 SQIVND (reference sequence). V shed 9 bases and J shed 2 bases, with 13 bases lying between them. The CDR3 loop reads CASSQTNQETQYF. The CDR3, as DNA: TGTGCCAGCTCCCAGACTAATCAAGAGACCCAGTACTTC.

The chain couples TRBV28 to TRBJ1-1; 7 bases match TRBD1. In germline, CDR1 is MDHEN, CDR2 SYDVKM. J gave up 11 bases and V 4 bases, and 10 bases lay outside the gene matches. This CDR3 contains 13 residues. The CDR3 reads CASSYSGTETAFF. DNA of the CDR3: TGTGCCAGCAGTTACTCGGGGACAGAAACGGCTTTCTTT.

This sequence joins TRBV12-3 or TRBV12-4 and TRBJ1-2; D might be TRBD1 (6 bases). The CDR3 is 14 amino acids. The germline V and J ends were trimmed by 2 bases and 4 bases, with 11 bases remaining between them. The CDR3 DNA follows: TGTGCCAGCAGTTTATTCAGGGGCGGCTATGGCTACACCTTC. Translated: CASSLFRGGYGYTF.

The chain links TRBV29-1 to TRBJ2-5; D gene uncertain. The CDR3 consists of 12 residues. Trimming cost V 8 bases and J 4 bases, with 14 bases left between them. Germline V gene sequence: CDR1 SQVTM, CDR2 ANQGSEA. The CDR3 here is CSTLLAGETQYF. For the CDR3, the DNA is TGCAGCACTCTCCTGGCCGGAGAGACCCAGTACTTC.

V gene TRBV20-1 combines with J gene TRBJ2-7; D possibly corresponds to TRBD2 (6 bases). V was shortened by 6 bases and J by 3 bases, with 15 bases between the two germline ends. This CDR3 is built from 13 residues. In germline, CDR1 is DFQATT, CDR2 SNEGSKA (reference sequence). The CDR3 bases are TGCAGTGCCGCCCCCGGGGGAAACTACGAGCAGTACTTC. Translated: CSAAPGGNYEQYF.

The V call is TRBV12-3 or TRBV12-4, the J call TRBJ2-4, with TRBD2 identical over 8 bases. There are 19 residues in the CDR3. With V trimmed by 5 bases and J by 1 base, 16 bases remained unmatched. The CDR3 here is CASSPTGGRGSWAKNIQYF. Here the CDR3 DNA reads TGTGCCAGCAGTCCCACGGGAGGGAGGGGCTCGTGGGCCAAAAACATTCAGTACTTC.

This clonotype was detected only a few times. V gene TRBV5-1 combines with J gene TRBJ1-1, with D possibly being TRBD1 (6 bases). V lost 3 bases and J 4 bases, leaving 16 bases between the germline ends. This CDR3 has 15 amino acids. Germline V gene lookup returns CDR1 SGHRS and CDR2 YFSETQ. CDR3 sequence reads: CASSYRPQGSTEAFF. For the CDR3, the DNA is TGCGCCAGCAGCTACCGCCCACAGGGTTCCACTGAAGCTTTCTTT.

In its sample, this clonotype was seen a few times. The chain joins TRBV5-6 to TRBJ1-2; tentatively, D is TRBD1 (6 bases). The germline V gene encodes CDR1 SGHDT and CDR2 YYEEEE. Deletions cut 3 bases from V and 10 bases from J, with 16 bases between. The CDR3 spans 13 residues. CDR3 region: CASSSPGHDNYTF. CDR3 bases: TGTGCCAGCAGCTCCCCGGGACACGACAACTACACCTTC.

The rearrangement joins TRBV10-3 to TRBJ2-2; no reliable D call. V shed 4 bases and J shed 7 bases, with 13 bases lying between them. The CDR3 consists of 14 residues. Germline-derived CDR1 and CDR2 are ENHRY and SYGVKD. CDR3 protein: CAISVVQADGELFF. Written as DNA, the CDR3 is TGTGCCATCAGTGTAGTTCAGGCGGACGGGGAGCTGTTTTTT.

The chain uses TRBV27 and TRBJ2-3; 7 bases line up with TRBD1. CDR3 length equals 15 residues. The trim removed 3 bases at V and 5 bases at J, leaving 8 bases unmatched. Germline assignment: CDR1 MNHEY and CDR2 SMNVEV (reference sequence). CDR3 DNA sequence: TGTGCCAGCAGTTTCGGGACAGCCAAAAGAGATACGCAGTATTTT. Encoded protein: CASSFGTAKRDTQYF.